Each of the 14 T cell receptor beta chains below was sequenced from the same sample in a study of T-cell memory formation after mild COVID-19. MiXCR, run by TCRdb on the 5' RACE reads, gives a single entry per CDR3 protein. This sample has around 530,000 distinct CDR3 sequences; about 20% occur once, and the top ten carry 7.5% to 9.5%. Sequencing used PBMCs or a T cell subset sorted from them (not recorded which). The source is an adult woman who had mild COVID-19 (a few samples of this study predate the infection). Cell type and time point are not known.

The chain combines TRBV7-2 with TRBJ2-5; D not certain. This CDR3 comprises 15 residues. Germline CDR1 and CDR2: SGHTA and FQGNSA. Trimming left V 3 bases short and J 5 bases short, with 16 bases between. The CDR3 bases are TGTGCCAGCAGCTTTGGCAGGCAGCGCTCGGAGACCCAGTACTTC. It is translated as CASSFGRQRSETQYF.

This chain connects TRBV15 to TRBJ2-1; 9 bases match TRBD2. This CDR3 has 15 amino acids. Looked up from germline, CDR1 is LNHNV and CDR2 is YYDKDF (reference sequence). The trim removed 9 bases at V and 7 bases at J, leaving 13 bases unmatched. For the CDR3, the DNA is TGTGCCACTCGTCTTAGCGGGGGACGGACGAATGAGCAGTTCTTC. It codes for CATRLSGGRTNEQFF.

This clonotype was picked up many times. V and J are TRBV6-2 or TRBV6-3 and TRBJ2-7; 8 bases match TRBD1. J was trimmed by 1 base and V by 5 bases; bases with no gene match: 7. The V gene's germline CDR1 is MNHEY and CDR2 SVGEGT. This CDR3 has 15 residues. The CDR3 loop reads CASSRRQGPSYEQYF. As DNA, the CDR3 is TGTGCCAGCAGTAGAAGACAGGGGCCATCCTACGAGCAGTACTTC.

The V and J genes are TRBV9 and TRBJ2-2, with D perhaps matching TRBD1 or TRBD2 (5 bases each). V was clipped by 4 bases and J by 2 bases, with 15 bases between them. There are 16 residues in the CDR3. Germline values: CDR1 SGDLS, CDR2 YYNGEE. The CDR3 sequence is CASSPQGTKNTGELFF. The CDR3 DNA is TGTGCCAGCAGCCCCCAAGGGACCAAAAACACCGGGGAGCTGTTTTTT.

The chain carries TRBV5-1 and TRBJ2-1; tentatively, D is TRBD1 (5 bases). The germline CDR1 and CDR2 sequences are SGHRS and YFSETQ. The CDR3 spans 16 residues. V lost 1 base and J lost 0, with 11 bases in between. In DNA, the CDR3 is TGCGCCAGCAGCTTGACCGCAGGGATCTCCTACAATGAGCAGTTCTTC. Translating it yields CASSLTAGISYNEQFF.

This clonotype was observed a few times. The V gene is TRBV30, the J gene TRBJ2-2; the match to TRBD1 covers 7 bases. Per the germline V gene, CDR1 is GTSNPN and CDR2 is SVGIG (reference sequence). CDR3 size: 14 residues. V gave up 2 bases and J gave up 1 base; unmatched junction bases: 1. The CDR3 loop reads CAWSRTGNTGELFF. The CDR3 region has the DNA TGTGCCTGGAGTCGGACAGGGAACACCGGGGAGCTGTTTTTT.

This clonotype was seen many times. This sequence joins TRBV5-6 and TRBJ2-1; 7 positions agree with TRBD2. Germline CDR1 SGHDT, CDR2 YYEEEE. The CDR3 length is 13 residues. V was clipped by 4 bases and J by 9 bases; unmatched bases: 7. CDR3 sequence (DNA): TGTGCCAGCAGCAACCGCCGCGGGAGTGAGCAGTTCTTC. It yields the protein CASSNRRGSEQFF.

Only a few counts were recorded for this clonotype. The gene calls are TRBV7-2 and TRBJ2-3; 10 nucleotides align to TRBD1. The ends lost 6 bases at V and 3 bases at J; junction bases unmatched: 12. CDR1 is SGHTA and CDR2 is FQGNSA in the germline V gene. CDR3 length: 17 residues. DNA of the CDR3: TGTGCCAGCAGACAGAGATCGACAGGGGGCAGTACAGATACGCAGTATTTT. It is translated as CASRQRSTGGSTDTQYF.

This clonotype was counted at least ten times. This sequence joins TRBV7-8 and TRBJ2-2; maybe TRBD2 (5 bases). CDR3 size: 16 residues. The germline V gene encodes CDR1 SGHVS and CDR2 FQNEAQ. Trimming pared 1 base from V and 2 bases from J, leaving 11 bases between. CDR3 sequence (DNA): TGTGCCAGCAGCTTAGAGACACTAGACAACACCGGGGAGCTGTTTTTT. Encoded protein: CASSLETLDNTGELFF.

The J gene is TRBJ2-7, the V gene TRBV7-6, with 14 nucleotides matching TRBD2. This CDR3 spans 19 amino acids. Germline CDR1 and CDR2: SGHVS and FNYEAQ. Germline trimming cut 4 bases from V and 0 bases from J; bases unmatched to any gene: 11. CDR3 region: CASSSLTSGRGHASYEQYF. The DNA of the CDR3 is TGTGCCAGCAGCTCGCTGACTAGCGGGAGGGGCCATGCCTCCTACGAGCAGTACTTC.

The rearrangement links TRBV18 to TRBJ2-7; 10 nucleotides agree with TRBD1. The germline CDR1 and CDR2 sequences are KGHSH and LQKENI. The V segment lost 3 bases and the J segment 5 bases; nucleotides outside the gene matches: 7. The CDR3 is made up of 15 amino acids. CDR3 protein: CASSPLGQGKNEQYF. The CDR3 nucleotides read TGTGCCAGCTCACCGCTGGGACAGGGGAAGAACGAGCAGTACTTC.

Many counts were recorded for this clonotype. J is TRBJ2-3 and V is TRBV7-9; D gene uncertain. This CDR3 has 14 residues. Germline-derived CDR1 and CDR2 are SEHNR and FQNEAQ (reference sequence). V was cut by 3 bases and J by 0 bases, with 7 bases left in between. CDR3 DNA: TGTGCCAGCAGCTTCGGAAGGAGCACAGATACGCAGTATTTT. Translation gives CASSFGRSTDTQYF.

In this sample, this clonotype turned up many times. The J gene is TRBJ2-3, the V gene TRBV9; a weak D match, TRBD2 (5 bases). CDR1 is SGDLS, CDR2 YYNGEE, per germline. V lost 3 bases, J lost 2 bases, and 13 bases lay in between. The CDR3 runs 15 residues. As DNA, the CDR3 is TGTGCCAGCAGCGCCCACGGGGAGTTCACAGATACGCAGTATTTT. It yields the protein CASSAHGEFTDTQYF.

DNA for the CDR3: TGCGCCAGCAGCTTGTGGGGCGACAACTATGGCTACACCTTC. It is translated as CASSLWGDNYGYTF. V is TRBV5-1 and J is TRBJ1-2, with D possibly being TRBD1 (5 bases). From germline, CDR1 is SGHRS and CDR2 YFSETQ. This CDR3 has 14 residues. Trimming took off 1 base at V and 2 bases at J, with 9 bases between the two ends.